Below are 14 T cell receptor beta chains sequenced from a single sample in a study of a mutant IDH1 vaccine in newly diagnosed glioma (dated by TCRdb to the early 2020s). Their recognized antigens are unknown. Library preparation used the immunoSEQ multiplex PCR assay. TCRdb provides this immuneACCESS table in a form limited to in-frame rearrangements. Some clones are lacking; in checked studies, under half of them reflect an unresolved V gene, and why the rest are absent is not known. The table for this sample lists tens of thousands of clones; over 70% of them were counted only once. The ten most abundant clones make up about 9% of the sample. Explained via the paper, the time point label denotes: week 47, end of study. Each vaccine dose, consisting of 300 ug of a 20-mer mutant IDH1 peptide in Montanide, was administered subcutaneously with topical imiquimod. The material sequenced was PBMCs, taken from a glioma patient whose treatment included an IDH1 peptide vaccine. The origin of the receptors is a man aged 40-49 years with glioma.

The V call is TRBV27, the J call TRBJ2-7, with 11 bases identical to TRBD2. The V and J ends lost 5 bases and 5 bases, in that order; junction bases with no gene match: 5. Germline V gene sequence: CDR1 MNHEY, CDR2 SMNVEV (reference sequence). This CDR3 comprises 14 residues. The CDR3 DNA sequence: TGTGCCAGCAGTACTAGCGGGAGAAACGACGAGCAGTACGTC. It is translated as CASSTSGRNDEQYV.

In DNA, the CDR3 is TGTGCCAGCAGTTCAGGGGGCTCGCTCAACACTGAAGCTTTCTTT. Translated, it gives CASSSGGSLNTEAFF. This chain uses TRBV28 with TRBJ1-1, with TRBD1 matching 8 bases. The length of the CDR3 is 15 residues. V gave up 4 bases and J gave up 2 bases; unmatched junction bases: 6. CDR1 and CDR2 (germline): MDHEN, SYDVKM.

This clone has only a few counts. The CDR3 is CASSSRGSPSRGEAFF. CDR3 coding DNA: TGCGCCAGCAGCTCTCGGGGCAGCCCTAGCCGAGGTGAAGCTTTCTTT. This rearrangement joins TRBV5-1 to TRBJ1-1; a weak D match, TRBD1 (5 bases). CDR3 length equals 16 residues. Germline V lookup: CDR1 SGHRS, CDR2 YFSETQ. Trimming removed 3 bases at V and 7 bases at J, with 22 bases between.

This rearrangement joins TRBV5-1 to TRBJ2-1; weak D call: TRBD2 (6 bases). CDR1 is SGHRS, CDR2 YFSETQ, per germline. There are 16 residues in the CDR3. V was cut by 1 base and J by 1 base, with 12 bases left in between. The CDR3 spells CASSLSAGSSYNEQFF. In DNA form, the CDR3 reads TGCGCCAGCAGCTTGTCGGCGGGGTCGTCCTACAATGAGCAGTTCTTC.

V and J are TRBV4-3 and TRBJ2-5; TRBD2 agrees at 13 bases. The V gene's germline CDR1 is LGHNA and CDR2 YSLEER. This CDR3 region has 18 residues. J lost 4 bases, V lost 1 base, and 9 bases had no gene match. The DNA of the CDR3 is TGCGCCAGCAGCCAAGTCACGACTAGCGGGAGGCGAGGAGAGACCCAGTACTTC. It yields the protein CASSQVTTSGRRGETQYF.

This chain links TRBV19 with TRBJ2-1; TRBD2 matches at 12 bases. The CDR3 extends over 15 amino acids. Germline assignment: CDR1 LNHDA and CDR2 SQIVND (reference sequence). After removal of 5 bases from V and 10 bases from J, the junction contained 9 bases not matched to a gene. CDR3 nucleotide sequence: TGTGCCAGTAGTCTCTCGACTAGCGGGAGTGGCGAGCAGTTCTTC. This codes for CASSLSTSGSGEQFF.

The count of this clone is one. The CDR3 protein is CASSWNGYEQYF. The CDR3, as DNA: TGTGCCAGCAGTTGGAACGGCTACGAGCAGTACTTC. V usage is TRBV6-1 and J usage is TRBJ2-7; D not certain. This CDR3 region has 12 residues. Trimming pared 5 bases from V and 3 bases from J, leaving 8 bases between. Germline V gene sequence: CDR1 MNHNS, CDR2 SASEGT.

V gene TRBV10-3 combines with J gene TRBJ2-5, with D perhaps TRBD2 (6 bases). The germline V gene has CDR1 ENHRY and CDR2 SYGVKD. The CDR3 runs 14 residues. Trimming removed 7 bases at V and 11 bases at J, with 23 bases between. In DNA form, the CDR3 reads TGTGCCATCAAGACAGAGGGCACGGGACGGGAGCAGTACTTC. This codes for CAIKTEGTGREQYF.

The chain carries TRBV18 and TRBJ2-1; tentatively, D is TRBD2 (5 bases). Germline CDR1 and CDR2: KGHSH and LQKENI. There are 13 residues in the CDR3. With 5 bases removed from V and 2 bases from J, the gap between germline ends came to 7 bases. The chain's CDR3 is CASSSGTYNEQFF. The CDR3 DNA sequence: TGTGCCAGCTCATCCGGGACCTACAATGAGCAGTTCTTC.

The chain couples TRBV7-2 to TRBJ2-5, with D uncertain. CDR3 length equals 15 residues. V was trimmed by 1 base and J by 5 bases, leaving 14 bases between them. Germline CDR1 reads SGHTA; CDR2 reads FQGNSA. Written as DNA, the CDR3 is TGTGCCAGCAGCTTAGATTGGGTATCTGGGGAGACCCAGTACTTC. It yields the protein CASSLDWVSGETQYF. Filled out from reference TRBV7-2 and TRBJ2-5, the complete variable domain reads GAGVSQSPSNKVTEKGKDVELRCDPISGHTALYWYRQSLGQGLEFLIYFQGNSAPDKSGLPSDRFSAERTGGSVSTLTIQRTQQEDSAVYLCASSLDWVSGETQYFGPGTRLLVL.

The rearrangement links TRBV5-6 to TRBJ1-1; 10 positions agree with TRBD1. This CDR3 is built from 14 residues. The V and J ends lost 4 bases and 5 bases, in that order; junction bases with no gene match: 5. The germline gives CDR1 SGHDT, CDR2 YYEEEE. This chain's CDR3 is CASSPGQGDTEAFF. Written as DNA, the CDR3 is TGTGCCAGCAGCCCCGGACAGGGGGATACTGAAGCTTTCTTT.

This chain connects TRBV10-2 to TRBJ2-1; D may be TRBD2 (6 bases). This CDR3 region has 18 residues. CDR1 is WSHSY, CDR2 SAAADI, per germline. Between the trimmed V and J ends, which lost 2 bases and 7 bases, there was a span of 24 bases. For the CDR3, the DNA is TGCGCCAGCAGTGAGGGGTCCTTTGGGGGAGGAAGAGGGAATGAGCAGTTCTTC. As protein: CASSEGSFGGGRGNEQFF.

This chain links TRBV5-1 with TRBJ1-1; D unresolved. Germline CDR1 is SGHRS and CDR2 is YFSETQ. V lost 4 bases to trimming and J lost 1 base, with 11 bases between them. The CDR3 is 14 amino acids. CDR3 nucleotide sequence: TGCGCCAGCAGCAGATTACGGGCGAACACTGAAGCTTTCTTT. Translation gives CASSRLRANTEAFF. Filled out from reference TRBV5-1 and TRBJ1-1, the complete variable domain reads KAGVTQTPRYLIKTRGQQVTLSCSPISGHRSVSWYQQTPGQGLQFLFEYFSETQRNKGNFPGRFSGRQFSNSRSEMNVSTLELGDSALYLCASSRLRANTEAFFGQGTRLTVV.

This rearrangement joins TRBV14 to TRBJ2-7; D gene unclear. Germline V lookup: CDR1 SGHDN, CDR2 FVKESK. The germline V and J ends were trimmed by 4 bases and 2 bases, with 3 bases remaining between them. The CDR3 consists of 11 residues. Here the CDR3 DNA reads TGTGCCAGCAGCCGCACCTACGAGCAGTACTTC. This sequence encodes CASSRTYEQYF. Full variable domain (missing parts from reference TRBV14 and TRBJ2-7): EAGVTQFPSHSVIEKGQTVTLRCDPISGHDNLYWYRRVMGKEIKFLLHFVKESKQDESGMPNNRFLAERTGGTYSTLKVQPAELEDSGVYFCASSRTYEQYFGPGTRLTVT.